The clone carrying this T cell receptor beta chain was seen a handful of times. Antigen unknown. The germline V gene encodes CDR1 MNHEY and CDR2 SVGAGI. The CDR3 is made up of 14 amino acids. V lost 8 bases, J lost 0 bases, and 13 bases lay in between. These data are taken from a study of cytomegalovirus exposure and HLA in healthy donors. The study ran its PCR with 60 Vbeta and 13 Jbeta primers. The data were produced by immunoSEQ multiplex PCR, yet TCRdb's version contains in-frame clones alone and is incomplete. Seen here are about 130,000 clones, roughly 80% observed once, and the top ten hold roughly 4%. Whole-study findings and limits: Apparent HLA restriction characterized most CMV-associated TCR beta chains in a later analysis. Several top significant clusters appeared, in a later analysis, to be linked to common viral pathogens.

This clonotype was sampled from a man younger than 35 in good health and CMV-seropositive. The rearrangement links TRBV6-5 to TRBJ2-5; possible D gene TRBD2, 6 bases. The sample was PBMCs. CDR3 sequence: CASVARDYQETQYF. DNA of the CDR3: TGTGCCAGCGTTGCCCGGGACTACCAAGAGACCCAGTACTTC.